This entry features one T cell receptor beta chain sequence. This specimen comes from a study of blood T cell repertoires in COVID-19. In the study overall: The United States, Italy and Spain supplied acute and convalescent COVID-19 samples. The cDNA or gDNA used as material had been derived from T cells, B-cell-depleted T cells, or PBMCs.

Germline-derived CDR1 and CDR2 are SGHRS and YFSETQ. This CDR3 has 16 residues. V was trimmed by 2 bases and J by 4 bases, leaving 18 bases between them. Per the study methods: Reference gene primer amplification in the assay estimated nucleated cell counts. The repertoire was sequenced with immunoSEQ multiplex PCR; TCRdb's copy has only in-frame clones and lacks some. V, J and clone size are those of that table, while D and trimming were read from the DNA. Of under 200,000 clones listed, about 85% were seen once; the top ten hold roughly 21%. Sample: peripheral blood. This sequence originates from a man in his 60s with active or convalescent COVID-19. The rearrangement links TRBV5-1 to TRBJ1-1; D is ambiguous. The CDR3 region is CASSFLPTSGATEAFF. CDR3 in DNA: TGCGCCAGCAGCTTCCTTCCGACATCTGGCGCCACTGAAGCTTTCTTT. The full variable domain, with the rest looked up from reference TRBV5-1 and TRBJ1-1, is KAGVTQTPRYLIKTRGQQVTLSCSPISGHRSVSWYQQTPGQGLQFLFEYFSETQRNKGNFPGRFSGRQFSNSRSEMNVSTLELGDSALYLCASSFLPTSGATEAFFGQGTRLTVV.